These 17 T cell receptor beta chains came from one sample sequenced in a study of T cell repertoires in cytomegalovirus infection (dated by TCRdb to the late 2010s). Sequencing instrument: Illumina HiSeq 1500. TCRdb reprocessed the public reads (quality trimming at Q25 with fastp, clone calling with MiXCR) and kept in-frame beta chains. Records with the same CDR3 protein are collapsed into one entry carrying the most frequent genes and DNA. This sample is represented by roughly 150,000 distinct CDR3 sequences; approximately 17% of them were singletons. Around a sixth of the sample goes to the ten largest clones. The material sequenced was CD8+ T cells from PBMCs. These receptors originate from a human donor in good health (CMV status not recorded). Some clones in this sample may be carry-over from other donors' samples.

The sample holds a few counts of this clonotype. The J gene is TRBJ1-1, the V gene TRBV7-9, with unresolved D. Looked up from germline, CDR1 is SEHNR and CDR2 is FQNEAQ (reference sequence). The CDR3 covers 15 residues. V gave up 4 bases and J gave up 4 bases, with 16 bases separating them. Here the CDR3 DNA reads TGTGCCAGCAGCTCCACTGATATCCCCATCACTGAAGCTTTCTTT. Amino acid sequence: CASSSTDIPITEAFF.

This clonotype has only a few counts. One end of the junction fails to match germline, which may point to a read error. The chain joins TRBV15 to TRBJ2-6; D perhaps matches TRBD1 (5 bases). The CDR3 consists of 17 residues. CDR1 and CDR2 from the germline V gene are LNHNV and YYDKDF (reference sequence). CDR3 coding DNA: TGTGCCACCAGCAGAGGGCAGGGTTTATCTGGGGCCAACGTCCTGACCTTC. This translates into CATSRGQGLSGANVLTF.

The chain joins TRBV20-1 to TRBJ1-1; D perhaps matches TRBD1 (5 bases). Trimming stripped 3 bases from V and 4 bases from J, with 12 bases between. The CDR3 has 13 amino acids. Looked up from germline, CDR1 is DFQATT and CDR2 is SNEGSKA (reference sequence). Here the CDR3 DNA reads TGCAGTGCTAGGCGACAGACGGCCACTGAAGCTTTCTTT. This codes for CSARRQTATEAFF.

The CDR3: CASSLVYNYYNEQFF. The CDR3 DNA follows: TGTGCCAGTAGCCTTGTATATAACTATTACAATGAGCAGTTCTTC. The V and J genes are TRBV19 and TRBJ2-1; the D is unclear. This CDR3 has 15 residues. The germline V gene has CDR1 LNHDA and CDR2 SQIVND (reference sequence). The V and J ends lost 6 bases and 4 bases respectively, with 16 bases between them.

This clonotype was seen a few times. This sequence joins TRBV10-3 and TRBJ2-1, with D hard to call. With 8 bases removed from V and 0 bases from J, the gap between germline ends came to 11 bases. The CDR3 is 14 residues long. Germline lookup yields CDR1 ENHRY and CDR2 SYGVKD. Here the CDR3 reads CAIRNPSSYNEQFF. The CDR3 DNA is TGTGCCATCCGTAACCCCAGCTCCTACAATGAGCAGTTCTTC.

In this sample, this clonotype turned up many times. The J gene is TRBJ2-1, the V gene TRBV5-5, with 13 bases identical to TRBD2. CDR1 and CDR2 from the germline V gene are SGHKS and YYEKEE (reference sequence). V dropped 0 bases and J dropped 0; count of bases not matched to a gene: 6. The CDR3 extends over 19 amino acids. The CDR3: CASSLVTSGRGSSYNEQFF. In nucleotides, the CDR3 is TGTGCCAGCAGCTTGGTAACTAGCGGGAGGGGGAGCTCCTACAATGAGCAGTTCTTC.

The CDR3 loop reads CASSLRTEYPPGTQYF. CDR3 sequence (DNA): TGCGCCAGCAGTCTGAGGACAGAGTACCCCCCTGGGACCCAGTACTTC. This chain uses TRBV23-1 with TRBJ2-5; possible D gene TRBD1, 6 bases. TRBV23-1 qualifies as an ORF whose function is uncertain. The V end was cut by 4 bases, the J end by 7 bases, with 22 bases between. The CDR3 length is 16 residues.

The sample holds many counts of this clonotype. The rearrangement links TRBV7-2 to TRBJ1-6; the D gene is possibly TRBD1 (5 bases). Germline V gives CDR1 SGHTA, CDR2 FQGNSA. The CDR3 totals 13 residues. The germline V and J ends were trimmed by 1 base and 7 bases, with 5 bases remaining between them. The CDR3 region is CASSLEGNSPLHF. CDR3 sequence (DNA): TGTGCCAGCAGCTTAGAGGGGAATTCACCCCTCCACTTT.

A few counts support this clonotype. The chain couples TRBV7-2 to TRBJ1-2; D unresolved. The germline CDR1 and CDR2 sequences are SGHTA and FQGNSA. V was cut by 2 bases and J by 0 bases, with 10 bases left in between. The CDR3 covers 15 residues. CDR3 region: CASSLFSGANYGYTF. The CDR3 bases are TGTGCCAGCAGCTTATTTTCCGGGGCTAACTATGGCTACACCTTC.

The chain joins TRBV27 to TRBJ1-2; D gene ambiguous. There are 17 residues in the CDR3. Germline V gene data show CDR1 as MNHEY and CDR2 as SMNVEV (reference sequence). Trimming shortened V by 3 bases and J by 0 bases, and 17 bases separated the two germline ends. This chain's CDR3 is CASSFFPPQSSNYGYTF. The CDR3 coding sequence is TGTGCCAGCAGTTTTTTTCCACCCCAAAGTTCTAACTATGGCTACACCTTC.

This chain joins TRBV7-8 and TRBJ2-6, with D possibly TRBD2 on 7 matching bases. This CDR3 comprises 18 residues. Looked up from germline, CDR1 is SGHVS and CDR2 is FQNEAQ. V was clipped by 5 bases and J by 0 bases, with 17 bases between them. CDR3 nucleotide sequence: TGTGCCAGCAGCCGGGGGGCAGGGGTGACCTCTGGGGCCAACGTCCTGACTTTC. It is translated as CASSRGAGVTSGANVLTF.

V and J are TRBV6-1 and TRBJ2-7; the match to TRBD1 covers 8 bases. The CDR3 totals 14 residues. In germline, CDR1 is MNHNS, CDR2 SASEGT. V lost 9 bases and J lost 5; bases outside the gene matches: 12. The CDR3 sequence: CASSGGNTRHEQYF. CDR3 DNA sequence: TGTGCCAGTTCAGGGGGCAATACTCGTCACGAGCAGTACTTC.

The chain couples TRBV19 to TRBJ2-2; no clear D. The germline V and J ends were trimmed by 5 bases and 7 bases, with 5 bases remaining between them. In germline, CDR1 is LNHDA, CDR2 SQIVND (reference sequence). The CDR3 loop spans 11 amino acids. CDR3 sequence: CASSYGGELFF. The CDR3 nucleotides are TGTGCCAGTAGTTACGGCGGGGAGCTGTTTTTT.

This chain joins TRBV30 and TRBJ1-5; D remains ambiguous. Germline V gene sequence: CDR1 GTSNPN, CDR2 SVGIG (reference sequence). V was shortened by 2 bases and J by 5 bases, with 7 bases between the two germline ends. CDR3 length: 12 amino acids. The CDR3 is CAWSLNYQPQHF. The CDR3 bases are TGTGCCTGGAGTCTAAATTATCAGCCCCAGCATTTT.

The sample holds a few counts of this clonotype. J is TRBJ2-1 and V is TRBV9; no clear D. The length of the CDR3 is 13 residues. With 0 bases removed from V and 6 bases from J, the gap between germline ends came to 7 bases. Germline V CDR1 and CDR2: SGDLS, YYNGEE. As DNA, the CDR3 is TGTGCCAGCAGCGTAGCTGGGATCAATGAGCAGTTCTTC. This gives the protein CASSVAGINEQFF.

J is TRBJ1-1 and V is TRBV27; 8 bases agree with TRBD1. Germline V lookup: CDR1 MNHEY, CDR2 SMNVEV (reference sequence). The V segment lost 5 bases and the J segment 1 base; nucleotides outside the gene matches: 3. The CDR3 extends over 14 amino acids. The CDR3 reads CASSVDRGNTEAFF. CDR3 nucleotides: TGTGCCAGCAGTGTTGACAGGGGGAACACTGAAGCTTTCTTT.

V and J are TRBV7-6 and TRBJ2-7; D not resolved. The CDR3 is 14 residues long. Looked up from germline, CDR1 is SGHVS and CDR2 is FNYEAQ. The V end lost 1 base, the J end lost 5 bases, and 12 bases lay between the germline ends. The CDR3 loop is CASSLGSQRNEQYF. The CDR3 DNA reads TGTGCCAGCAGCTTAGGATCGCAACGGAACGAGCAGTACTTC. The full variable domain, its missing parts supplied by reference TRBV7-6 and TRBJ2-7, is GAGVSQSPRYKVTKRGQDVALRCDPISGHVSLYWYRQALGQGPEFLTYFNYEAQQDKSGLPNDRFSAERPEGSISTLTIQRTEQRDSAMYRCASSLGSQRNEQYFGPGTRLTVT.